These T cell receptor beta chains were read from a single sample in a study of CD8 T cells in ankylosing spondylitis. MiXCR, applied by TCRdb to the 5' RACE reads, yields one record per CDR3 protein. The data hold 200,000 or so distinct CDR3 sequences, with 10% to 15% observed a single time. The material sequenced was blood, either unsorted or a sorted T cell fraction (not recorded which). These receptors all stem from a female donor with ankylosing spondylitis or in good health (not recorded which). Both conserved end residues are part of each CDR3. The D gene is left open where the match is weak. Size tells how often a clone was seen (once, few, many) or the class of an expanded clone, and some rows leave it out.

size | J | V | D | DNA | CDR3
many | TRBJ1-5 | TRBV5-6 | NA | TGTGCCAGCAGCGGAACAGGGAGGCCCAATCAGCCCCAGCATTTT | CASSGTGRPNQPQHF
many | TRBJ2-2 | TRBV7-6 | NA | TGTGCCAGCAGCTTATCTCGATCCGGGGAGCTGTTTTTT | CASSLSRSGELFF
NA | TRBJ2-2 | TRBV19 | NA | TGTGCCAGTAGTAGAGTCAGTCGGTATACGGGGGAGCTGTTTTTT | CASSRVSRYTGELFF
few | TRBJ2-7 | TRBV10-3 | TRBD2 | TGTGCCATCAGTGACCTTAGCGGGAGGGCGAGCGGAGACGAGCAGTACTTC | CAISDLSGRASGDEQYF
few | TRBJ2-3 | TRBV2 | NA | TGTGCCAGCAGAGGGCCTACCAGCACAGATACGCAGTATTTT | CASRGPTSTDTQYF
many | TRBJ2-1 | TRBV9 | NA | TGTGCCAGCAGCGTAGTCCAGGGATATGAGCAGTTCTTC | CASSVVQGYEQFF
many | TRBJ1-5 | TRBV11-2 | TRBD1 | TGTGCCAGCAGCTTAGTACCCGATGGGACAGGGAGGCAGCCCCAGCATTTT | CASSLVPDGTGRQPQHF
NA | TRBJ1-6 | TRBV5-1 | NA | TGCGCCAGCAGCTTGTCGCGGGGAGTGGATAATTCACCCCTCCACTTT | CASSLSRGVDNSPLHF
NA | TRBJ2-3 | TRBV6-2/TRBV6-3 | NA | TGTGCCAGCAGAGCAGAAAGAGTTAGCACAGATACGCAGTATTTT | CASRAERVSTDTQYF
NA | TRBJ2-7 | TRBV20-1 | TRBD2 | TGCTGTGCTGGGCTACTAGCGGGAAGAGACGGGGCCTACGAGCAGTACTTC | CCAGLLAGRDGAYEQYF
many | TRBJ2-7 | TRBV11-3 | NA | TGTGCCAGCAGCGTAACTAGAGGGAACTACGAGCAGTACTTC | CASSVTRGNYEQYF
few | TRBJ2-3 | TRBV6-2/TRBV6-3 | NA | TGTGCCAGCAGTTCGGCAGGGGAGGCAGATACGCAGTATTTT | CASSSAGEADTQYF
NA | TRBJ1-1 | TRBV6-1 | NA | TGTGCCAGCAGTCCGGTCGCAGGGAACACTGAAGCTTTCTTT | CASSPVAGNTEAFF
many | TRBJ2-5 | TRBV12-3/TRBV12-4 | NA | TGTGCCAGCAGACCAGTGTCGGGGGAGACCCAGTACTTC | CASRPVSGETQYF
many | TRBJ1-2 | TRBV15 | NA | TGTGCCACCAGCAGAGATAGGATTAACTATGGCTACACCTTC | CATSRDRINYGYTF
few | TRBJ1-2 | TRBV9 | NA | TGTGCCAGCAGCGGACAACAGTCTCCAGGGGAGGGCTACACCTTC | CASSGQQSPGEGYTF
many | TRBJ2-2 | TRBV7-2 | NA | TGTGCCAGCAGCTTAGGGACTGCCGGGGTCGGGGAGCTGTTTTTT | CASSLGTAGVGELFF
few | TRBJ2-3 | TRBV29-1 | NA | TGCAGCGTTGACGGGGGACTGTTGGTTAGCACAGATACGCAGTATTTT | CSVDGGLLVSTDTQYF
NA | TRBJ2-3 | TRBV5-8 | TRBD2 | TGTGCCAGCAGCTACCCTAGCGGCCTTACGCAGTATTTT | CASSYPSGLTQYF
many | TRBJ2-3 | TRBV7-2 | TRBD2 | TGTGCCAGCAGCGGGGGACTAGCGGGAACAGATACGCAGTATTTT | CASSGGLAGTDTQYF
many | TRBJ1-2 | TRBV3-1 | NA | TGTGCCAGCAGCGACAGGCGCTATGGCTACACCTTC | CASSDRRYGYTF
many | TRBJ1-1 | TRBV5-1 | NA | TGCGCCAGCAGCTTGGACCAAATGAACACTGAAGCTTTCTTT | CASSLDQMNTEAFF
many | TRBJ1-1 | TRBV5-1 | TRBD1 | TGCGCCAGCAGCTTGGCCGAGGGGGCGAACCTCTTCACTGAAGCTTTCTTT | CASSLAEGANLFTEAFF
few | TRBJ1-2 | TRBV5-1 | TRBD1 | TGCGCCAGCAGCTCCGGACAGGGGCAGGATGGCTACACCTTC | CASSSGQGQDGYTF
many | TRBJ2-7 | TRBV10-3 | TRBD2 | TGTGCCATCAGACCTCAACTAGCGGGAGCCGAGCAGTACTTC | CAIRPQLAGAEQYF
many | TRBJ1-2 | TRBV4-3 | NA | TGCGCCAGCAGCCAACTAATGACAGCTAACTATGGCTACACCTTC | CASSQLMTANYGYTF
many | TRBJ2-4 | TRBV5-4 | NA | TGTGCCAGCAGCTTGGAAGGGTGGGAAAACATTCAGTACTTC | CASSLEGWENIQYF
NA | TRBJ1-6 | TRBV7-3 | TRBD1 | TGTGCCAGCAGCTTGGGCAGGGGGCGCTTCAATAATTCACCCCTCCACTTT | CASSLGRGRFNNSPLHF
few | TRBJ2-7 | TRBV20-1 | TRBD2 | TGCAGTGCTAGTACTAGCGGGCTGTACGAGCAGTACTTC | CSASTSGLYEQYF
many | TRBJ1-6 | TRBV7-9 | NA | TGTGCCAGCAGTCGGGAGAATAGAGGAGCGCTCTCACCCCTCCACTTT | CASSRENRGALSPLHF
many | TRBJ2-4 | TRBV28 | NA | TGTGCCAGCAGTTTCGGACAGCTGGCTTCAAATCAGTACTTC | CASSFGQLASNQYF
many | TRBJ2-7 | TRBV12-3/TRBV12-4 | TRBD2 | TGTGCCAGCAGTTTGGGAGGGGTAATCTACGAGCAGTACTTC | CASSLGGVIYEQYF
NA | TRBJ1-2 | TRBV4-3 | TRBD1 | TGCGCCAGCAGCCAAGTAACCGGTCGAGGGGGCTACGACTATGGCTACACCTTC | CASSQVTGRGGYDYGYTF
many | TRBJ2-3 | TRBV5-1 | NA | TGCGCCAGCAGCAGTGGCGTCACAGATACGCAGTATTTT | CASSSGVTDTQYF
many | TRBJ2-7 | TRBV11-3 | TRBD1 | TGTGCCAGCAGCTTTCGACAGGGAGTGTCCTACGAGCAGTACTTC | CASSFRQGVSYEQYF
many | TRBJ2-7 | TRBV29-1 | TRBD1 | TGCAGCGTTGAAGATCAAACCGGACAGGGTAGCTACGAGCAGTACTTC | CSVEDQTGQGSYEQYF
many | TRBJ2-7 | TRBV5-1 | TRBD2 | TGCGCCAGCAGCTCCTCGATTGTGCGGGAGTCTACCTACGAGCAGTACTTC | CASSSSIVRESTYEQYF
NA | TRBJ1-1 | TRBV18 | TRBD1 | TGTGCCAGCTCACGGGGACAGTCCACTGAAGCTTTCTTT | CASSRGQSTEAFF
NA | TRBJ1-5 | TRBV7-8 | TRBD1 | TGTGCCAGCAGCCCCCGTGGGACAGGGACGTATAGCAATCAGCCCCAGCATTTT | CASSPRGTGTYSNQPQHF
few | TRBJ2-3 | TRBV20-1 | TRBD2 | TGCAGTGCTCTCCTAGCGGGCCCCACAGATACGCAGTATTTT | CSALLAGPTDTQYF
many | TRBJ1-5 | TRBV2 | NA | TGTGCCAGCAGCCTAGGACCGCGCGTTAGCAATCAGCCCCAGCATTTT | CASSLGPRVSNQPQHF